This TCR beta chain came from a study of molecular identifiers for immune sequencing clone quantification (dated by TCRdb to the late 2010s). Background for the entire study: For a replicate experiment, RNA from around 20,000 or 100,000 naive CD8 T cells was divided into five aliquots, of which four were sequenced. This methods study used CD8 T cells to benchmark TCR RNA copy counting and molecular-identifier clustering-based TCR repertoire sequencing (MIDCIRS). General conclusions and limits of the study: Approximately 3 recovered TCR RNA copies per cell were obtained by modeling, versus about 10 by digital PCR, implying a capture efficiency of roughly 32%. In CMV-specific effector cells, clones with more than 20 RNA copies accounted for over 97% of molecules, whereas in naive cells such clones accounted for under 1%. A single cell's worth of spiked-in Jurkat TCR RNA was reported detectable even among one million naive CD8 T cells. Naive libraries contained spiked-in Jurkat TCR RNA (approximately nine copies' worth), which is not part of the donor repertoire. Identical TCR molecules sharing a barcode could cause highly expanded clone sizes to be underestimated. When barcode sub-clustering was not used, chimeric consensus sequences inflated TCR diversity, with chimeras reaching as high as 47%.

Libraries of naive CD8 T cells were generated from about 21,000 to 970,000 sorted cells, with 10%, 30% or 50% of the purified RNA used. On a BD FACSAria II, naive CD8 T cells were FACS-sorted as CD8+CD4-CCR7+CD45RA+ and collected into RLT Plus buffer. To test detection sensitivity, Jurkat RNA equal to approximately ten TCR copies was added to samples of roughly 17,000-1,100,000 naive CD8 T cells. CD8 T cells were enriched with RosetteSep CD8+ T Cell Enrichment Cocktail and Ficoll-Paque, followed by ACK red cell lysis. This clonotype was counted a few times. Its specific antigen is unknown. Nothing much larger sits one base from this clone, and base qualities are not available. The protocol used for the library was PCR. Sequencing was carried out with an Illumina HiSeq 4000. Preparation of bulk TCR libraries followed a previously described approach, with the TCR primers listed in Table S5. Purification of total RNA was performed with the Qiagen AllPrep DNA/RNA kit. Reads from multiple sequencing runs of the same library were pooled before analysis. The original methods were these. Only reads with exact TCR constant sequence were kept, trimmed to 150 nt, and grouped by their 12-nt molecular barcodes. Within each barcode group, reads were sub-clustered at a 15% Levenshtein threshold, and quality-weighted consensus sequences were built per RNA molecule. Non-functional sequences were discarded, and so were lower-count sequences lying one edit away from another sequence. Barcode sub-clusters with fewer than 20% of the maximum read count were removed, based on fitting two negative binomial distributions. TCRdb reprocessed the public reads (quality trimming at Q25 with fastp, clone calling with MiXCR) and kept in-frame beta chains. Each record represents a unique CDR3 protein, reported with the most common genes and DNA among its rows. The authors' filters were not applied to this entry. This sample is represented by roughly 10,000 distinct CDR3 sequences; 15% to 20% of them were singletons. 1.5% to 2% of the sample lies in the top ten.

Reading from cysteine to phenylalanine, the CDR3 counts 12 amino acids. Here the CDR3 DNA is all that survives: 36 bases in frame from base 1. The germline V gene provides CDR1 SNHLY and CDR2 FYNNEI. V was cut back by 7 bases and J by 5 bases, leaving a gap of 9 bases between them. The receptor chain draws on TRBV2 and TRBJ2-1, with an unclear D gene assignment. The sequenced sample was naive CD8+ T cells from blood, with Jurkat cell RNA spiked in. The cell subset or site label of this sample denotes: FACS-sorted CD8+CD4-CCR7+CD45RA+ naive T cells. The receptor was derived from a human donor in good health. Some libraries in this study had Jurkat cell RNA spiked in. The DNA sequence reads TGTGCCAGCACCCACCCAAACAATGAGCAGTTCTTC. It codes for CASTHPNNEQFF.